A single sample gave rise to the 10 T cell receptor beta chains below, sequenced in a study of T-cell memory formation after mild COVID-19. TCRdb re-analysed the 5' RACE reads in MiXCR, keeping a single row per CDR3 protein. The sample yields 200,000 to 250,000 distinct CDR3 sequences, around 9.1% seen once. Input material: PBMCs or a T cell subset sorted from them (not recorded which). These receptors came from a man between 18 and 35 years old who had mild COVID-19 (a few samples of this study predate the infection). Cell type and time point are not known.

The chain has TRBV6-5 and TRBJ2-3; 8 nucleotides line up with TRBD2. The CDR3 runs 16 residues. The germline CDR1 and CDR2 sequences are MNHEY and SVGAGI. The trim removed 0 bases at V and 3 bases at J, leaving 5 bases unmatched. CDR3 region: CASSYSSTGGTDTQYF. The CDR3 coding sequence is TGTGCCAGCAGTTACTCGTCTACGGGGGGGACAGATACGCAGTATTTT.

The chain uses TRBV7-9 and TRBJ1-2; a weak D match, TRBD1 (6 bases). Trimming pared 6 bases from V and 7 bases from J, leaving 15 bases between. CDR3 length equals 13 residues. CDR1 is SEHNR and CDR2 is FQNEAQ in the germline V gene (reference sequence). Here the CDR3 DNA reads TGTGCCAGCAGGGGTACAGGGACTACTGGCTACACCTTC. Translating it yields CASRGTGTTGYTF.

The genes are TRBV20-1 and TRBJ1-2, with D hard to call. V shed 1 base and J shed 8 bases, with 5 bases lying between them. The CDR3 runs 10 residues. Germline V gene sequence: CDR1 DFQATT, CDR2 SNEGSKA (reference sequence). CDR3 sequence (DNA): TGCAGTGCTAGAGCCGGGGGCTACACCTTC. Protein sequence: CSARAGGYTF.

This clonotype was seen a handful of times. The chain joins TRBV9 to TRBJ2-1; 9 bases are a match to TRBD1. This CDR3 spans 15 amino acids. Germline V gene sequence: CDR1 SGDLS, CDR2 YYNGEE. V trimming: 1 base; J trimming: 4 bases; junction bases outside the gene matches: 3. In DNA, the CDR3 is TGTGCCAGCAGCGTAAGACAGGGGGTTTACAATGAGCAGTTCTTC. Residues: CASSVRQGVYNEQFF.

The chain is built from TRBV7-9 and TRBJ2-7; D might be TRBD2 (5 bases). Germline V lookup: CDR1 SEHNR, CDR2 FQNEAQ (reference sequence). Deletions cut 4 bases from V and 0 bases from J, with 10 bases between. The CDR3 is made up of 14 amino acids. The CDR3 coding sequence is TGTGCCAGCAGCTATGGAGGAAGCTCCTACGAGCAGTACTTC. Protein sequence: CASSYGGSSYEQYF.

This clonotype was counted many times. The chain recombines TRBV5-1 with TRBJ2-1; perhaps D is TRBD1 or TRBD2 (7 bases each). V was shortened by 4 bases and J by 9 bases, with 26 bases between the two germline ends. CDR1 and CDR2 (germline): SGHRS, YFSETQ. The CDR3 is made up of 17 amino acids. The CDR3 here is CASSRAVQKAGGAEQFF. The CDR3, as DNA: TGCGCCAGCAGCAGGGCGGTGCAGAAGGCAGGGGGGGCTGAGCAGTTCTTC. The full variable domain, its missing parts supplied by reference TRBV5-1 and TRBJ2-1, is KAGVTQTPRYLIKTRGQQVTLSCSPISGHRSVSWYQQTPGQGLQFLFEYFSETQRNKGNFPGRFSGRQFSNSRSEMNVSTLELGDSALYLCASSRAVQKAGGAEQFFGPGTRLTVL.

There are many counts of this clonotype. The chain joins TRBV7-8 to TRBJ1-5; possibly TRBD1 for D (5 bases). V lost 1 base and J lost 6, with 10 bases in between. In germline, CDR1 is SGHVS, CDR2 FQNEAQ. The CDR3 has 14 amino acids. In DNA, the CDR3 is TGTGCCAGCAGCTTAGGCCCTGGGACTCAGCCCCAGCATTTT. Translation: CASSLGPGTQPQHF.

The J gene is TRBJ2-5, the V gene TRBV7-2; D may be TRBD1 or TRBD2 (6 bases each). The CDR3 contains 14 residues. V was clipped by 7 bases and J by 3 bases, with 15 bases between them. Germline V gene data show CDR1 as SGHTA and CDR2 as FQGNSA. CDR3 region: CASTYPGAEETQYF. Here the CDR3 DNA reads TGTGCCAGCACCTACCCGGGGGCCGAAGAGACCCAGTACTTC.

This clonotype was detected a few times. The chain employs TRBV3-1 and TRBJ1-4; D gene uncertain. Trimming stripped 2 bases from V and 7 bases from J, with 8 bases between. Germline-derived CDR1 and CDR2 are LGHDT and YNNKEL (reference sequence). There are 13 residues in the CDR3. The CDR3 spells CASSQPGTEKLFF. The CDR3 nucleotides read TGTGCCAGCAGCCAACCCGGTACTGAAAAACTGTTTTTT.

This clonotype has ten or more counts. V and J are TRBV5-1 and TRBJ2-5; D gene uncertain. V lost 4 bases and J lost 5, with 15 bases in between. The CDR3 sequence is 14 residues long. Germline CDR1 SGHRS, CDR2 YFSETQ. Written as DNA, the CDR3 is TGCGCCAGCAGCCCCGGACCTACATGGGAGACCCAGTACTTC. It specifies CASSPGPTWETQYF.